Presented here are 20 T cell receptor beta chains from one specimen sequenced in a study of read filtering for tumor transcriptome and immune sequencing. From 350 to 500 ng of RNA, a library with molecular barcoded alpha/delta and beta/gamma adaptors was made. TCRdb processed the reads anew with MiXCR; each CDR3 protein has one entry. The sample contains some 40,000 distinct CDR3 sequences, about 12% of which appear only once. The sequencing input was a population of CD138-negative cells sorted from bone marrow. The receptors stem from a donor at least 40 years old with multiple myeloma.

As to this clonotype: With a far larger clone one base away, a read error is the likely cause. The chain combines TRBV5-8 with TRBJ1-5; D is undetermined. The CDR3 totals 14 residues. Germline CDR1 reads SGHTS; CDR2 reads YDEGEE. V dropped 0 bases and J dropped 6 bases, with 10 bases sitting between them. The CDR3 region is CASSLGGGPQPQHF. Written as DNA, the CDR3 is TGTGCCAGCAGCTTGGGGGGTGGGCCTCAGCCCCAGCATTTT.

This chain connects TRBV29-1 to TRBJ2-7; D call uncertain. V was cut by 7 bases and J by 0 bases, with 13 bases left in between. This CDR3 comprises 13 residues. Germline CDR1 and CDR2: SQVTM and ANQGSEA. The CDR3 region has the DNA TGCAGCGCTGAGTCCCCGGGCTCCTACGAGCAGTACTTC. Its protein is CSAESPGSYEQYF.

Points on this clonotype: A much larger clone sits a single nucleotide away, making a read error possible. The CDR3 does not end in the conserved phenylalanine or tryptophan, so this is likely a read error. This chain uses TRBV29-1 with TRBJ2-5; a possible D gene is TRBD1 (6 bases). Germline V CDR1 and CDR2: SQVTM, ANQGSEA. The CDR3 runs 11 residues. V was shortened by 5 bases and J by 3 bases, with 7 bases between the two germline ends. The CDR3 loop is CSVWTEETQYC. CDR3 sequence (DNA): TGCAGCGTTTGGACAGAAGAGACCCAGTACTGC.

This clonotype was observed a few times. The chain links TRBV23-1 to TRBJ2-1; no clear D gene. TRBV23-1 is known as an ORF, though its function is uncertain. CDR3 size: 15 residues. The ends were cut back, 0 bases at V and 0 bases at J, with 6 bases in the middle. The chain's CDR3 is CASSQSPFSYNEQFF. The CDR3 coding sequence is TGCGCCAGCAGTCAATCGCCATTCTCCTACAATGAGCAGTTCTTC.

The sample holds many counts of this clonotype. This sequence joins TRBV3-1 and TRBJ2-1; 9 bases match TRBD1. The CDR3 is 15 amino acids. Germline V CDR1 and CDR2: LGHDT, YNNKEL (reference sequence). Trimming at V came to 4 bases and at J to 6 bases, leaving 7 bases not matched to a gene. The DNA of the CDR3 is TGTGCCAGCAGCCCGACCTGGACAGGGGTCAATGAGCAGTTCTTC. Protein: CASSPTWTGVNEQFF.

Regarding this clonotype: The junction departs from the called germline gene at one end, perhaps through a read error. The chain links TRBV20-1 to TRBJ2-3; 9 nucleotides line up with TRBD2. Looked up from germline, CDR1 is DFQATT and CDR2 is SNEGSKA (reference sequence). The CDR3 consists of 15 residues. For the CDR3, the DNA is TGCAGTGCTAGAAAGGTTCTAGCGGGGACAGATACGCGGTATTTT. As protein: CSARKVLAGTDTRYF.

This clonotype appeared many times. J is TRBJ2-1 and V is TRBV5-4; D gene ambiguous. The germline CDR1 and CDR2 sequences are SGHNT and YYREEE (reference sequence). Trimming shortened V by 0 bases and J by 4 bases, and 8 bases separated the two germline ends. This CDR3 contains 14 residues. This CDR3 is CASSLDPEYNEQFF. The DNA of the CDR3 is TGTGCCAGCAGCTTGGACCCGGAGTACAATGAGCAGTTCTTC.

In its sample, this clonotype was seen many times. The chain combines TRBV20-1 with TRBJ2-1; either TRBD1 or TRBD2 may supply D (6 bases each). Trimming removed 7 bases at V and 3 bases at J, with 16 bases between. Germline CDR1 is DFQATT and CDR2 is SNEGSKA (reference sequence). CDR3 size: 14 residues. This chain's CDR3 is CSVAGVADYNEQFF. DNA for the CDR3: TGCAGTGTCGCAGGGGTAGCGGACTACAATGAGCAGTTCTTC.

The CDR3 coding sequence is TGCAGCGTTGAGGGACAGGGTTCTAACACCATATATTTT. The encoded protein is CSVEGQGSNTIYF. V usage is TRBV29-1 and J usage is TRBJ1-3; TRBD1 aligns across 9 bases. CDR1 and CDR2 from the germline V gene are SQVTM and ANQGSEA. The V segment lost 3 bases and the J segment 7 bases; nucleotides outside the gene matches: 4. There are 13 residues in the CDR3.

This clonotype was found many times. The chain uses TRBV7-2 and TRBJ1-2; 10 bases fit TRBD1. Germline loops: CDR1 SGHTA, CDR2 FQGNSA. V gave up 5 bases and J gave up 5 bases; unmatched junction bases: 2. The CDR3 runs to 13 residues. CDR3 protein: CASSADRGYGYTF. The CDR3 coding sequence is TGTGCCAGCAGCGCGGACAGGGGGTATGGCTACACCTTC.

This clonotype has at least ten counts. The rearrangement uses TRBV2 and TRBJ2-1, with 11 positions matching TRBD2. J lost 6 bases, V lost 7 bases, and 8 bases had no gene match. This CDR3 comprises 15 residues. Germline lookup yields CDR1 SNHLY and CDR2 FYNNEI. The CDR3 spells CASILGLAGFNEQFF. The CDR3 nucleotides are TGTGCCAGCATCTTAGGACTAGCGGGTTTCAATGAGCAGTTCTTC.

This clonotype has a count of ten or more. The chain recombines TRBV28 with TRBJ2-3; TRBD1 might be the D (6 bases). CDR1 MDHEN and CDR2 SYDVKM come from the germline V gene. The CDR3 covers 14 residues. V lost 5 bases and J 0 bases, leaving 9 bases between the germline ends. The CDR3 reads CASSNGQSTDTQYF. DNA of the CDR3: TGTGCCAGCAGTAACGGACAGAGCACAGATACGCAGTATTTT. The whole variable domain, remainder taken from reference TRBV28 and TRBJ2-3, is DVKVTQSSRYLVKRTGEKVFLECVQDMDHENMFWYRQDPGLGLRLIYFSYDVKMKEKGDIPEGYSVSREKKERFSLILESASTNQTSMYLCASSNGQSTDTQYFGPGTRLTVL.

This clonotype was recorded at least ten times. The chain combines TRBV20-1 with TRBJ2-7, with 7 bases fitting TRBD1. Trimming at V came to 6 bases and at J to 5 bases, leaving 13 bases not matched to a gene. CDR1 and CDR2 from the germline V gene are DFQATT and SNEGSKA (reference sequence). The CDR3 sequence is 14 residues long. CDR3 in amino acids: CSAPDRAGGNEQYF. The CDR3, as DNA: TGCAGTGCCCCCGACAGGGCAGGAGGAAACGAGCAGTACTTC.

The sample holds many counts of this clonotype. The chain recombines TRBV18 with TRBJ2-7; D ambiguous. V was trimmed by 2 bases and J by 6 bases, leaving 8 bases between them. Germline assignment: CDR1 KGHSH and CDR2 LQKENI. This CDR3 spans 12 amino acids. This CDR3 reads CASSPGMAEQYF. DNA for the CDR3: TGTGCCAGCTCACCAGGGATGGCCGAGCAGTACTTC.

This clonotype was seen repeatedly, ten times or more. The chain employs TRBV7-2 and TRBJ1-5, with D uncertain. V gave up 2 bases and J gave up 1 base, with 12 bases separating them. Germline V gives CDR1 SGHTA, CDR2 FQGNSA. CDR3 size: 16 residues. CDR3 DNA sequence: TGTGCCAGCAGCTTAAATGGGTGGAGAAGCAATCAGCCCCAGCATTTT. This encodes CASSLNGWRSNQPQHF.

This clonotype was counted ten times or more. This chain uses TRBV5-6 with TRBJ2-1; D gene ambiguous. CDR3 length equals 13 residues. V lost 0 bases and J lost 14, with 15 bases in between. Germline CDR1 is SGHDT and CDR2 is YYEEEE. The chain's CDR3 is CASSLGRRQSKFF. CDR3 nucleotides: TGTGCCAGCAGCTTGGGTCGAAGACAAAGTAAGTTCTTC. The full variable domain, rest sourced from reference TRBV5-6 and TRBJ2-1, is DAGVTQSPTHLIKTRGQQVTLRCSPKSGHDTVSWYQQALGQGPQFIFQYYEEEERQRGNFPDRFSGHQFPNYSSELNVNALLLGDSALYLCASSLGRRQSKFFGPGTRLTVL.

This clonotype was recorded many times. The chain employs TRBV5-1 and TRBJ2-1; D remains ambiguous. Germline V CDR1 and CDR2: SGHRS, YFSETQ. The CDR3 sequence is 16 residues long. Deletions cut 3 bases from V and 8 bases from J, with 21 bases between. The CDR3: CASSSLTGLRRYEQFF. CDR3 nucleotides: TGCGCCAGCAGCTCCTTAACGGGCTTAAGGCGGTATGAGCAGTTCTTC.

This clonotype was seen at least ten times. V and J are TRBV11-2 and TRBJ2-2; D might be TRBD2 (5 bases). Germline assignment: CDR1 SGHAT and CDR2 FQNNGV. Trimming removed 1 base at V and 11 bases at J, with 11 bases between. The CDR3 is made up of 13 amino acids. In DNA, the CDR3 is TGTGCCAGCAGCTTAGTGATGGCGGGTGAGCTGTTTTTT. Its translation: CASSLVMAGELFF.

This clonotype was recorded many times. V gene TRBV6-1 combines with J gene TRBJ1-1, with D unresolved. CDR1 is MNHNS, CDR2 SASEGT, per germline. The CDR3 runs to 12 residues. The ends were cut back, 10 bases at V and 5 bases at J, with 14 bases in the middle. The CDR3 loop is CATGKGYTEAFF. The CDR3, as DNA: TGTGCCACTGGGAAGGGATATACTGAAGCTTTCTTT.

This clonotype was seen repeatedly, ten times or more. The CDR3 nucleotides read TGCGCCAGCAGCTGGACAGGGATGAACACTGAAGCTTTCTTT. This gives the protein CASSWTGMNTEAFF. This chain joins TRBV5-1 and TRBJ1-1, with 8 bases lining up with TRBD1. The CDR3 contains 14 residues. Germline assignment: CDR1 SGHRS and CDR2 YFSETQ. J lost 0 bases, V lost 3 bases, and 1 base had no gene match.